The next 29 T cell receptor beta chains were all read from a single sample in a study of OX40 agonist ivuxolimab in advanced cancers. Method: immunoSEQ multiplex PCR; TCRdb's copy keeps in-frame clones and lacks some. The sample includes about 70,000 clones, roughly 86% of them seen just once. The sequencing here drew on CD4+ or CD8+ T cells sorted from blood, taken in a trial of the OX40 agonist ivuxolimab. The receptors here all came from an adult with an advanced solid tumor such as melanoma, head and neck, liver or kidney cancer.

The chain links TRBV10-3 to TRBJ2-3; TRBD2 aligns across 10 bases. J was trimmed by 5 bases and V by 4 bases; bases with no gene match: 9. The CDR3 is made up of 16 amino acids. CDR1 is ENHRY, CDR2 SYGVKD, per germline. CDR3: CAISVASGSGIDTQYF. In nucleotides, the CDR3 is TGTGCCATCAGTGTGGCTAGCGGGAGTGGGATAGATACGCAGTATTTT.

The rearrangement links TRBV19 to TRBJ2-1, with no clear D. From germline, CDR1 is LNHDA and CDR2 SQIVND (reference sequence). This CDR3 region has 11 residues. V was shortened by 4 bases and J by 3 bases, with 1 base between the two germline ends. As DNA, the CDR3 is TGTGCCAGTAGTAACTACAATGAGCAGTTCTTC. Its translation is CASSNYNEQFF.

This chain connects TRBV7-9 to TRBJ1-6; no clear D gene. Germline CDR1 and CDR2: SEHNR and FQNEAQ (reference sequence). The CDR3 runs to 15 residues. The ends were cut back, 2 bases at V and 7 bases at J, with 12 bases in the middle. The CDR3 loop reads CASSLSLRYNSPLHF. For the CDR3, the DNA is TGTGCCAGCAGCTTATCGCTTCGGTACAATTCACCCCTCCACTTT.

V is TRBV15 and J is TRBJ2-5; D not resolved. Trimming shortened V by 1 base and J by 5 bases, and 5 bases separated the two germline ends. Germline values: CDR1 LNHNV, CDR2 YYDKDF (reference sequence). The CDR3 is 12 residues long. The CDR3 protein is CATSRGAETQYF. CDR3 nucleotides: TGTGCCACCAGCAGAGGGGCGGAGACCCAGTACTTC.

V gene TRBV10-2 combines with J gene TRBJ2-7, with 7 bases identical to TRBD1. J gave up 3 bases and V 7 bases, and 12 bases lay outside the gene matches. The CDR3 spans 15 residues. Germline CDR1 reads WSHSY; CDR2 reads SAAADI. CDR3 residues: CASKGIRDRIYEQYF. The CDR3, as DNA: TGCGCCAGCAAAGGGATACGGGACAGAATCTACGAGCAGTACTTC.

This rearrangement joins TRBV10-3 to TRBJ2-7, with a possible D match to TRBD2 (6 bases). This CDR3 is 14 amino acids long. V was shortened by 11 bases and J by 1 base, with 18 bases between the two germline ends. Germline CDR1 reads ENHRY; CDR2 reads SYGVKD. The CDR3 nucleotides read TGTGCCGCCCTCGGGACTTCCGGTTCCTACGAGCAGTACTTC. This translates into CAALGTSGSYEQYF.

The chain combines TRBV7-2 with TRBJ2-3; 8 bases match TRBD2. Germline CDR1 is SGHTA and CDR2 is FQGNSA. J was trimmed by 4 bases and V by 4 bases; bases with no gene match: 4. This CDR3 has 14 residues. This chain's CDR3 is CASSSTSVADTQYF. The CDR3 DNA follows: TGTGCCAGCAGCTCGACTAGCGTAGCAGATACGCAGTATTTT.

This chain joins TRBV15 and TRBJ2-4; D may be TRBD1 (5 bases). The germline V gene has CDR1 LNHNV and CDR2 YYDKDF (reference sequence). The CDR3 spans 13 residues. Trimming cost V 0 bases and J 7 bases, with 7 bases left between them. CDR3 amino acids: CATSRDPGNIQYF. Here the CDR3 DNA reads TGTGCCACCAGCAGAGATCCAGGGAACATTCAGTACTTC. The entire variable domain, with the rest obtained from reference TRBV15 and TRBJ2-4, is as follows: DAMVIQNPRYQVTQFGKPVTLSCSQTLNHNVMYWYQQKSSQAPKLLFHYYDKDFNNEADTPDNFQSRRPNTSFCFLDIRSPGLGDTAMYLCATSRDPGNIQYFGAGTRLSVL.

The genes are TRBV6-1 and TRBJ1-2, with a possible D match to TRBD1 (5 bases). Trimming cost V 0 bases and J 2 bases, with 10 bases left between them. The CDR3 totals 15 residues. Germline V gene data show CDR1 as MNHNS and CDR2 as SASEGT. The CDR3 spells CASSEAQGRNYGYTF. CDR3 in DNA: TGTGCCAGCAGTGAAGCGCAGGGCAGAAACTATGGCTACACCTTC.

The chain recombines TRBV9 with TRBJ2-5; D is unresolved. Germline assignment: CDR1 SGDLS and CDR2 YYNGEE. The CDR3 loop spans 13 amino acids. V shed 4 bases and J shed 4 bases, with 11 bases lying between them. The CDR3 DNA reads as TGTGCCAGCAGCCCTCAGGTGGCAGAGACCCAGTACTTC. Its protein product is CASSPQVAETQYF.

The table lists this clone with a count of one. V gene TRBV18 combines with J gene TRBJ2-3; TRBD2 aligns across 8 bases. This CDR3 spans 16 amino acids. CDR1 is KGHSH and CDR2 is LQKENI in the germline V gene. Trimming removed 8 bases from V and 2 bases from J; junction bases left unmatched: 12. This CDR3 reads CASTNRQREITDTQYF. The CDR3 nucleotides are TGTGCCAGCACGAATCGGCAGCGGGAGATCACAGATACGCAGTATTTT.

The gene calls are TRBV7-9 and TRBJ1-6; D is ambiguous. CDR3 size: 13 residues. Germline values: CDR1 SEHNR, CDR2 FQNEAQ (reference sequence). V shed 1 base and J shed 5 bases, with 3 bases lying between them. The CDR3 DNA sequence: TGTGCCAGCAGCTTAGTTGATAATTCACCCCTCCACTTT. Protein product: CASSLVDNSPLHF.

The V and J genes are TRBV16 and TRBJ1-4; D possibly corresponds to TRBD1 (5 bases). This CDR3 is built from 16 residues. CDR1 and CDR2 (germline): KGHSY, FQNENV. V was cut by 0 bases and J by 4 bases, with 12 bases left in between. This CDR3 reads CASSQSRGANNEKLFF. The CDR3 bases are TGTGCCAGCAGCCAATCGAGAGGGGCCAATAATGAAAAACTGTTTTTT.

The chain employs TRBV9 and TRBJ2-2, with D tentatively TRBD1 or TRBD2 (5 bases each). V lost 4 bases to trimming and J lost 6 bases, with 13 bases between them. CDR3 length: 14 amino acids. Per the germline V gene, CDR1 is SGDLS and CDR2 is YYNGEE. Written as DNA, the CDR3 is TGTGCCAGCAGCAGGGGAGTCGCGGCCGGGGAGCTGTTTTTT. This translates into CASSRGVAAGELFF.

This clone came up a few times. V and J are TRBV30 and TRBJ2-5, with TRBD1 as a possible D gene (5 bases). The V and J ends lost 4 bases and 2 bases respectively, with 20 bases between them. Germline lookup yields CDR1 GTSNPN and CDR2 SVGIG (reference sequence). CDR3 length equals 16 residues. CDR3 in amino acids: CAWKAATGPRQETQYF. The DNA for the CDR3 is TGTGCCTGGAAAGCAGCTACAGGTCCTCGTCAAGAGACCCAGTACTTC.

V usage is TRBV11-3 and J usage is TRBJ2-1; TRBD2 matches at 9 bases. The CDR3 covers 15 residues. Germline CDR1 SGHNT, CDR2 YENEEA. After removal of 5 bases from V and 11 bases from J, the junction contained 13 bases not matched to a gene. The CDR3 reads CASSPSGTNERKQFF. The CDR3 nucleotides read TGTGCCAGCAGCCCTAGCGGGACCAATGAAAGGAAGCAGTTCTTC.

In DNA, the CDR3 is TGTGCCAGCAGTCCCCGTGGGTACTCTGGAAACACCATATATTTT. Protein product: CASSPRGYSGNTIYF. The J gene is TRBJ1-3, the V gene TRBV6-5; D ambiguous. V was clipped by 5 bases and J by 0 bases, with 11 bases between them. This CDR3 has 15 amino acids. Germline CDR1 MNHEY, CDR2 SVGAGI.

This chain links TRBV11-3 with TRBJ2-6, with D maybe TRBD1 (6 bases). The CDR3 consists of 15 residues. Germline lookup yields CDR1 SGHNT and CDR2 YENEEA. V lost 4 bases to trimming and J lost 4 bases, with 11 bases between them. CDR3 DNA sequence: TGTGCCAGCAGCTCCTACAGGGACGGGGCCAACGTCCTGACTTTC. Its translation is CASSSYRDGANVLTF.

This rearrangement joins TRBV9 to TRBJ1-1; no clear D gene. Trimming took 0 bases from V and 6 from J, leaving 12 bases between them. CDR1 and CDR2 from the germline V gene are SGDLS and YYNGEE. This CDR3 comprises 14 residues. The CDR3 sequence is CASSVGREGSEAFF. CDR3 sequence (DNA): TGTGCCAGCAGCGTAGGACGGGAAGGGTCTGAAGCTTTCTTT.

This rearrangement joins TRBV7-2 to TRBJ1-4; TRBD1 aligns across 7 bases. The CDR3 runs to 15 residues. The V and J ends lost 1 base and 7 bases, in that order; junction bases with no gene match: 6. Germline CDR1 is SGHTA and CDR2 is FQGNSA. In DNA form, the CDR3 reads TGTGCCAGCAGCTTAGGAGGGGGCATCTTTGAAAAACTGTTTTTT. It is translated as CASSLGGGIFEKLFF.

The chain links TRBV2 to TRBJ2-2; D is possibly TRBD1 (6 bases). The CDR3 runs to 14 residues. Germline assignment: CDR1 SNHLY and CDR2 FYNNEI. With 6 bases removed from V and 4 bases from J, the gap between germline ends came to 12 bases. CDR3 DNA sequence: TGTGCCAGCAGCGCCACAGGGTTCACCGGGGAGCTGTTTTTT. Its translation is CASSATGFTGELFF.

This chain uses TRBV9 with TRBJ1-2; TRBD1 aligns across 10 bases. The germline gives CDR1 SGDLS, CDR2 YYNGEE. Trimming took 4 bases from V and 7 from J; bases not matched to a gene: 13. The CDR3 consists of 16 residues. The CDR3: CASSQDRTGGASGYTF. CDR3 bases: TGTGCCAGCAGCCAAGACAGGACAGGGGGAGCCTCTGGCTACACCTTC.

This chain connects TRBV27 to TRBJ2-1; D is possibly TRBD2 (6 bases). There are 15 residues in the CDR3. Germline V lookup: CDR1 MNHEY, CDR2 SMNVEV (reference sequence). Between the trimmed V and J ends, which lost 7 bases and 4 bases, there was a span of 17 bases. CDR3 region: CASTRGMGFYNEQFF. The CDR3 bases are TGTGCCAGCACGCGGGGCATGGGTTTTTACAATGAGCAGTTCTTC.

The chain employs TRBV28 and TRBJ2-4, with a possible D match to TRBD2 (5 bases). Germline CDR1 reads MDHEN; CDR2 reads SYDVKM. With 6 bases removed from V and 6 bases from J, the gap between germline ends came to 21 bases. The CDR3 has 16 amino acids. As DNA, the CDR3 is TGTGCCAGCAGCACGGGATCGGATCGCCACGGAAACATTCAGTACTTC. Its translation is CASSTGSDRHGNIQYF.

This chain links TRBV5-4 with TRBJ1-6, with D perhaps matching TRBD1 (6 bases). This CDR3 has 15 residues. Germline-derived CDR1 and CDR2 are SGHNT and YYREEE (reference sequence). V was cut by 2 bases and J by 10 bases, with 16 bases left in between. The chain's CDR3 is CASSFDQGRNSPLHF. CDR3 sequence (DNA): TGTGCCAGCAGCTTCGACCAGGGGAGAAACTCACCCCTCCACTTT. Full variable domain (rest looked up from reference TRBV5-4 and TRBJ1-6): ETGVTQSPTHLIKTRGQQVTLRCSSQSGHNTVSWYQQALGQGPQFIFQYYREEENGRGNFPPRFSGLQFPNYSSELNVNALELDDSALYLCASSFDQGRNSPLHFGNGTRLTVT.

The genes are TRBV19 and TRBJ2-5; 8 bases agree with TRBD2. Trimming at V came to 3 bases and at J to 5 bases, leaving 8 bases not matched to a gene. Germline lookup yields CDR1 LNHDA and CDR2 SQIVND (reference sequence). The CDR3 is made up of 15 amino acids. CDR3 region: CASSMRGAPGETQYF. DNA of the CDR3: TGTGCCAGTAGTATGCGGGGGGCCCCGGGGGAGACCCAGTACTTC.

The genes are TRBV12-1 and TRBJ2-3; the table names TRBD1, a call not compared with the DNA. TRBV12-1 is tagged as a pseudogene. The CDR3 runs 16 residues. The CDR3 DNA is TGTGCCAGCAGCTTTGATGTGACAGCTTCCACAGATACGCAGTATTTT. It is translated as CASSFDVTASTDTQYF.

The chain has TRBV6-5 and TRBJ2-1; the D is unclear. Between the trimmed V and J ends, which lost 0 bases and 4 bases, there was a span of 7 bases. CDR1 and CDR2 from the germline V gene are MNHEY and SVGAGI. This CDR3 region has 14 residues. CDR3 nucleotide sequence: TGTGCCAGCAGTTACTCTTCCCAGTACAATGAGCAGTTCTTC. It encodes CASSYSSQYNEQFF.

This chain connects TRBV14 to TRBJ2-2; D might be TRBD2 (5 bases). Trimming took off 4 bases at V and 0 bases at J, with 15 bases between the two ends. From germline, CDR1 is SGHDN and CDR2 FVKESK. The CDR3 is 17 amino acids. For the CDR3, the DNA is TGTGCCAGCAGCCGGCTTGGAGGTTTATCGAACACCGGGGAGCTGTTTTTT. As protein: CASSRLGGLSNTGELFF.